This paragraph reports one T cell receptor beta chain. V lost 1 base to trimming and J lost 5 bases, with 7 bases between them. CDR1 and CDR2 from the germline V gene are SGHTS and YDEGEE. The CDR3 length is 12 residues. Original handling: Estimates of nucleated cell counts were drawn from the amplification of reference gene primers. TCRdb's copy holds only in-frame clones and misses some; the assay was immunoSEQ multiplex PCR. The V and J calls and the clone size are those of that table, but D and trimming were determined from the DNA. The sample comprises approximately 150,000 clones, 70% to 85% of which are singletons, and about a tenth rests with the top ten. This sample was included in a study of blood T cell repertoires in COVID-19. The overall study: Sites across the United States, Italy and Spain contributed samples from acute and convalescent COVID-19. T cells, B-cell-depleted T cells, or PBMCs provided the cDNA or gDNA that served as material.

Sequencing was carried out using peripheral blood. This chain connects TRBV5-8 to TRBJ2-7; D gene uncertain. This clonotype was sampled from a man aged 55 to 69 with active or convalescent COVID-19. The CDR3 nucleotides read TGTGCCAGCAGCTTGACCAGGCACGAGCAGTACTTC. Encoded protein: CASSLTRHEQYF.